Given below is one T cell receptor (beta chain) in context. It was negative isolation that provided the CD8+ and CD4+ T cells, whereas TEMRA cells were enriched by FACS. An amount of RNA that ranged from about 0.45 to 1 ug was reverse transcribed with random hexamers. Each CDR3 protein gets one entry after TCRdb re-called the immunoSEQ multiplex PCR reads with MiXCR. The sample shows 150,000 to 200,000 distinct CDR3 sequences, around 92% of them seen only once. The length of the CDR3 is 12 residues. In germline, CDR1 is SNHLY, CDR2 FYNNEI. The ends were cut back, 11 bases at V and 3 bases at J, with 14 bases in the middle. This sample is part of a study of CD8 T cells in Susac syndrome.

This sequence was found in a human donor in good health. This rearrangement joins TRBV2 to TRBJ2-7, with D perhaps matching TRBD1 or TRBD2 (5 bases each). The sample comprised CD4+ T cells from PBMCs. CDR3 sequence reads: CAGSGSGYEQYF. The DNA for the CDR3 is TGTGCCGGATCAGGGAGTGGCTACGAGCAGTACTTC.